Shown below are 5 T cell receptor beta chains from a single sample sequenced in a study of T cell repertoires in cytomegalovirus infection (dated 2019 in TCRdb). Instrument used: Illumina HiSeq 1500. TCRdb reprocessed the public reads (quality trimming at Q25 with fastp, clone calling with MiXCR) and kept in-frame beta chains. Each entry merges the rows of one CDR3 protein and shows their most common DNA and genes. This sample is represented by approximately 630,000 distinct CDR3 sequences; 24% of them were singletons. In total, the top ten clones hold 7.5% to 9% of the sample. The sample consisted of CD8+ T cells from PBMCs. These receptors came from a human donor in good health (CMV status not recorded). Some clones in this sample may be carry-over from other donors' samples.

This clonotype was recorded many times. This chain joins TRBV7-8 and TRBJ2-2; D is undetermined. V gave up 2 bases and J gave up 11 bases, with 9 bases separating them. Germline values: CDR1 SGHVS, CDR2 FQNEAQ. This CDR3 has 12 residues. The DNA for the CDR3 is TGTGCCAGCAGCTTACCAGGACCAGAGCTGTTTTTT. Translation: CASSLPGPELFF.

The V and J genes are TRBV20-1 and TRBJ1-1; D unresolved. V was trimmed by 5 bases and J by 0 bases, leaving 16 bases between them. Looked up from germline, CDR1 is DFQATT and CDR2 is SNEGSKA (reference sequence). The CDR3 spans 15 residues. CDR3 coding DNA: TGCAGTGCTCGGACGGCCCGAGAGGTGAACACTGAAGCTTTCTTT. Residues: CSARTAREVNTEAFF.

Many counts were recorded for this clonotype. This sequence joins TRBV7-6 and TRBJ2-1; no definite D call. The V and J ends lost 5 bases and 0 bases respectively, with 11 bases between them. The CDR3 is made up of 15 amino acids. CDR1 and CDR2 (germline): SGHVS, FNYEAQ. CDR3 sequence reads: CASSTTETSYNEQFF. In DNA form, the CDR3 reads TGTGCCAGCAGCACTACAGAGACCTCCTACAATGAGCAGTTCTTC.

In this sample, this clonotype turned up many times. This sequence joins TRBV14 and TRBJ2-4; no clear D gene. This CDR3 region has 14 residues. The germline V gene encodes CDR1 SGHDN and CDR2 FVKESK. Trimming left V 0 bases short and J 3 bases short, with 6 bases between. CDR3 region: CASSQEEFKNIQYF. CDR3 nucleotides: TGTGCCAGCAGCCAAGAGGAATTCAAAAACATTCAGTACTTC.

This clonotype was seen only a few times. The gene calls are TRBV29-1 and TRBJ2-1; D possibly corresponds to TRBD2 (7 bases). The CDR3 totals 14 residues. The V and J ends lost 8 bases and 2 bases respectively, with 16 bases between them. Germline V gene data show CDR1 as SQVTM and CDR2 as ANQGSEA. The CDR3 DNA follows: TGCAGCCATTCTGGAGGGGGGGCCTACAATGAGCAGTTCTTC. It specifies CSHSGGGAYNEQFF.